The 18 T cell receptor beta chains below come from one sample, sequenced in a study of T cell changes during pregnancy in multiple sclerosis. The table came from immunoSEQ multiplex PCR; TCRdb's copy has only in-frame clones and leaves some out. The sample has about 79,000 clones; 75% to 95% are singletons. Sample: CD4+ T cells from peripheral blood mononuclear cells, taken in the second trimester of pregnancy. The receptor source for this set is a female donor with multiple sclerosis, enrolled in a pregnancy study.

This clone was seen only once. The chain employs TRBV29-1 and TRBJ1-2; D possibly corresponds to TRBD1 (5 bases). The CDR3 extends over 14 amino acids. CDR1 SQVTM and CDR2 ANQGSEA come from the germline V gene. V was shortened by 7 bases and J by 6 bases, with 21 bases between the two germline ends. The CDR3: CSAGGGQFFDGYTF. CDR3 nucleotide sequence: TGCAGCGCCGGGGGAGGGCAATTCTTCGATGGCTACACCTTC.

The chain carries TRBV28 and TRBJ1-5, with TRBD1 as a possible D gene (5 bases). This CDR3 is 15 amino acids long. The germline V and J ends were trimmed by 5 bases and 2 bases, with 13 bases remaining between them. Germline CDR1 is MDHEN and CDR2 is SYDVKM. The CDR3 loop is CASSPGGRGNQPQHF. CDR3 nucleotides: TGTGCCAGCAGTCCCGGGGGTAGGGGCAATCAGCCCCAGCATTTT.

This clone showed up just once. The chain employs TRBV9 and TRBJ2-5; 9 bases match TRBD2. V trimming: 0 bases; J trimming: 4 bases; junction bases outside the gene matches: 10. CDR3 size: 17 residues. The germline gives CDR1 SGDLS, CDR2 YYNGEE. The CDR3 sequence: CASSVATAGGPGETQYF. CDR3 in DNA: TGTGCCAGCAGCGTAGCTACGGCGGGAGGGCCGGGAGAGACCCAGTACTTC.

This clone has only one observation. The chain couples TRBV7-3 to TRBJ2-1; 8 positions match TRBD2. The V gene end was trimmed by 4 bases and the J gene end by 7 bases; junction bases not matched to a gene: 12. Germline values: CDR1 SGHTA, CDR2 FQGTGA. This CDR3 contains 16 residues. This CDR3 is CASSSGAGGRSNEQFF. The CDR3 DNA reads TGTGCCAGCAGCTCCGGGGCGGGCGGGAGGTCGAATGAGCAGTTCTTC.

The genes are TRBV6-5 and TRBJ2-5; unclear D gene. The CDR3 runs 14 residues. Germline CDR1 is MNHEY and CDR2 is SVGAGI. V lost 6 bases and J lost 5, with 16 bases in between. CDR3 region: CASSTPGRRETQYF. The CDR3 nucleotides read TGTGCCAGCAGCACTCCTGGAAGGCGGGAGACCCAGTACTTC.

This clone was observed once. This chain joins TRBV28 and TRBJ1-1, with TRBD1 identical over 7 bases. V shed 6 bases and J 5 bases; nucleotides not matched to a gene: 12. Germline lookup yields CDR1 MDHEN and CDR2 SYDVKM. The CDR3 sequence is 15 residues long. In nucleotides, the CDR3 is TGTGCCAGCAGCATCCAGGGGGAGCTTAGGACTGAAGCTTTCTTT. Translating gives CASSIQGELRTEAFF.

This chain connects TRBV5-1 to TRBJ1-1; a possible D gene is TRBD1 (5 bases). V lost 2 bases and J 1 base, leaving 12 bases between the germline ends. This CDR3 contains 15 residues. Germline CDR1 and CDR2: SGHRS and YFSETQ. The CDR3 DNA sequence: TGCGCCAGCAGCTTATCCGGGGGACCGAACACTGAAGCTTTCTTT. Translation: CASSLSGGPNTEAFF.

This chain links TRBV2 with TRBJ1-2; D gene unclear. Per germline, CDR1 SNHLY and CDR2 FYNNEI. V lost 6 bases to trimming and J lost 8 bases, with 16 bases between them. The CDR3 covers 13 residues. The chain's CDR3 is CASSFYDAAGYTF. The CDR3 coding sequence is TGTGCCAGCAGCTTTTACGACGCGGCCGGCTACACCTTC.

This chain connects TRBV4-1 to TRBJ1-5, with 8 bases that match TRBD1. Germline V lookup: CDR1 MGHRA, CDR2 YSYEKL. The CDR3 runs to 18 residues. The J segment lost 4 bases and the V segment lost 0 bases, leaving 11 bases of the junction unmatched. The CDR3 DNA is TGCGCCAGCAGCCAAGAGGACCCCAGGACAGGGAGTAATCAGCCCCAGCATTTT. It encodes CASSQEDPRTGSNQPQHF.

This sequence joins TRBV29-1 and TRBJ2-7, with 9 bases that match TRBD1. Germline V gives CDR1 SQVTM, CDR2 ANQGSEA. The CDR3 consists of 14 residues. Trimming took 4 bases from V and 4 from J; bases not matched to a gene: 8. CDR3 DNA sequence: TGCAGCGTTGGTTCGGGACAGGGCGCTTACGAGCAGTACTTC. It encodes CSVGSGQGAYEQYF.

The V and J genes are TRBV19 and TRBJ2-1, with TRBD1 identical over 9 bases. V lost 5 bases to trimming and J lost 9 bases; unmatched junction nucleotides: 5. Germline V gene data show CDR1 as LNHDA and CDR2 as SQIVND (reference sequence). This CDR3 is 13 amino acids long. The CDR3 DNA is TGTGCCAGTAGTCCCCGGGACAGGGCTGAGCAGTTCTTC. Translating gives CASSPRDRAEQFF.

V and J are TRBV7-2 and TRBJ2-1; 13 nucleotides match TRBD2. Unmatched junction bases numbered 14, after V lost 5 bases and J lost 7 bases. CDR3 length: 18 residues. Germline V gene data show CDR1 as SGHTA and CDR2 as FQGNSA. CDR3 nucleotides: TGTGCCAGCAGCACACGGACTAGCGGGAGCCTTATTGGGAATGAGCAGTTCTTC. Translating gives CASSTRTSGSLIGNEQFF.

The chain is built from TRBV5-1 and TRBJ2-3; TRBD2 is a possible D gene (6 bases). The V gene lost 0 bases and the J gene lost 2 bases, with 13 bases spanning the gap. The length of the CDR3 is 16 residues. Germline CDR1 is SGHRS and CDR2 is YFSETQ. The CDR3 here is CASSLAAGILTDTQYF. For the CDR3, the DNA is TGCGCCAGCAGCTTGGCCGCGGGAATCCTCACAGATACGCAGTATTTT.

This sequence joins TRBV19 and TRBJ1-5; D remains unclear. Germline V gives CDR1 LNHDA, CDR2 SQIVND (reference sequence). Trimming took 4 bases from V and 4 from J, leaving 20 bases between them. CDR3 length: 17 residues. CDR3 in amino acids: CASSKSGPPRGNQPQHF. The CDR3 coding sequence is TGTGCCAGTAGTAAGTCTGGTCCTCCCCGAGGGAATCAGCCCCAGCATTTT.

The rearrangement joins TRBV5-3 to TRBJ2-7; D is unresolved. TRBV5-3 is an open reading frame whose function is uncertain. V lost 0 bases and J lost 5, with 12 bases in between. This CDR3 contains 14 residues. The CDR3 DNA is TGTGCCAGAAGCTTGGTTCATAAAGGAGACGAGCAGTACTTC. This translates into CARSLVHKGDEQYF.

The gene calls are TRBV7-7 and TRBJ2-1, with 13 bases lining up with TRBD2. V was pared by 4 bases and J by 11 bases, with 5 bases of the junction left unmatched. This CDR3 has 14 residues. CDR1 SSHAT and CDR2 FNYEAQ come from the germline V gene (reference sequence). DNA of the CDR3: TGTGCCAGCAGCTCAGGACTAGCGGGGGACAAGCAGTTCTTC. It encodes CASSSGLAGDKQFF.

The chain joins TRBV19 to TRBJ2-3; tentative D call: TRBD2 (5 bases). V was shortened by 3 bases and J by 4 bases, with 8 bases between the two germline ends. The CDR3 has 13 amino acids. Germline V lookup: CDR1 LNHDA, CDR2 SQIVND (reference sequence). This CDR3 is CASSIASPDTQYF. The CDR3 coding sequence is TGTGCCAGTAGTATTGCTAGCCCAGATACGCAGTATTTT.

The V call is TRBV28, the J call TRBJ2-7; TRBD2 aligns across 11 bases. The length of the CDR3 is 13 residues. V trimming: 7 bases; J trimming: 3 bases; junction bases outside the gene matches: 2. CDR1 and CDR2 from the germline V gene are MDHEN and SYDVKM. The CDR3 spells CASITSGSYEQYF. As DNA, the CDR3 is TGTGCCAGCATTACTAGCGGGAGCTACGAGCAGTACTTC.